The 22 T cell receptor beta chains reported below all come from one sample, sequenced in a study of identifying expanded T cells in peripheral blood. The protocol was immunoSEQ multiplex PCR, while the TCRdb copy is restricted to in-frame clones and leaves out a portion. The table lists around 82,000 clones, around 83% of them singletons. Sequenced input: blood. All receptors derive from a person aged 18-69 years in good health.

This clone appeared a single time. V and J are TRBV5-1 and TRBJ2-1, with TRBD1 matching over 11 bases. The trim removed 4 bases at V and 4 bases at J, leaving 7 bases unmatched. This CDR3 has 16 amino acids. Germline values: CDR1 SGHRS, CDR2 YFSETQ. The chain's CDR3 is CASSVFGTGGYNEQFF. The CDR3 DNA is TGCGCCAGCAGCGTTTTCGGGACAGGGGGTTACAATGAGCAGTTCTTC. Variable domain in full (rest from reference TRBV5-1 and TRBJ2-1): KAGVTQTPRYLIKTRGQQVTLSCSPISGHRSVSWYQQTPGQGLQFLFEYFSETQRNKGNFPGRFSGRQFSNSRSEMNVSTLELGDSALYLCASSVFGTGGYNEQFFGPGTRLTVL.

The rearrangement links TRBV25-1 to TRBJ2-2; no clear D. Per germline, CDR1 MGHDK and CDR2 SYGVNS. The CDR3 totals 15 residues. With 0 bases removed from V and 6 bases from J, the gap between germline ends came to 11 bases. This CDR3 is CASSEYGGWSGELFF. The DNA of the CDR3 is TGTGCCAGCAGTGAATATGGCGGATGGTCCGGGGAGCTGTTTTTT.

A note on this clone: One end of the junction varies from germline; a read error may be responsible. The J gene is TRBJ1-3, the V gene TRBV7-7; no clear D. The CDR3 has 16 residues. Germline values: CDR1 SSHAT, CDR2 FNYEAQ (reference sequence). Here the CDR3 reads CASRPLGSNSGNTIYF. Written as DNA, the CDR3 is TGTGCTAGCAGACCCCTGGGTTCCAACTCTGGAAACACCATATATTTT.

The chain has TRBV9 and TRBJ2-1; TRBD2 matches at 12 bases. Germline V CDR1 and CDR2: SGDLS, YYNGEE. This CDR3 is built from 16 residues. V gave up 0 bases and J gave up 7 bases; unmatched junction bases: 5. CDR3 amino acids: CASSVGLAGVRNEQFF. In DNA, the CDR3 is TGTGCCAGCAGCGTAGGACTAGCGGGAGTGAGAAATGAGCAGTTCTTC. The whole variable domain, remainder taken from reference TRBV9 and TRBJ2-1, is DSGVTQTPKHLITATGQRVTLRCSPRSGDLSVYWYQQSLDQGLQFLIQYYNGEERAKGNILERFSAQQFPDLHSELNLSSLELGDSALYFCASSVGLAGVRNEQFFGPGTRLTVL.

The V and J genes are TRBV27 and TRBJ2-2, with D uncertain. Trimming left V 0 bases short and J 5 bases short, with 7 bases between. CDR1 and CDR2 (germline): MNHEY, SMNVEV (reference sequence). This CDR3 has 14 residues. The CDR3 sequence is CASSLSLSTGELFF. Written as DNA, the CDR3 is TGTGCCAGCAGTTTATCCTTATCGACCGGGGAGCTGTTTTTT.

V is TRBV29-1 and J is TRBJ1-2; TRBD1 matches at 10 bases. Germline CDR1 SQVTM, CDR2 ANQGSEA. This CDR3 is built from 14 residues. The ends lost 5 bases at V and 2 bases at J; junction bases unmatched: 5. CDR3: CSVPGQGGNYGYTF. CDR3 bases: TGCAGCGTTCCCGGACAGGGGGGGAACTATGGCTACACCTTC.

This clone was picked up a small number of times. The V and J genes are TRBV9 and TRBJ2-3; TRBD2 aligns across 13 bases. CDR1 and CDR2 (germline): SGDLS, YYNGEE. V was clipped by 0 bases and J by 1 base; unmatched bases: 11. This CDR3 spans 20 amino acids. Here the CDR3 DNA reads TGTGCCAGCAGCGTAGCAACCTCCGGGACTAGCGGGGCGCGCACAGATACGCAGTATTTT. Amino acids: CASSVATSGTSGARTDTQYF. The entire variable domain, with the rest obtained from reference TRBV9 and TRBJ2-3, is as follows: DSGVTQTPKHLITATGQRVTLRCSPRSGDLSVYWYQQSLDQGLQFLIQYYNGEERAKGNILERFSAQQFPDLHSELNLSSLELGDSALYFCASSVATSGTSGARTDTQYFGPGTRLTVL.

This clone occurred a few times. In the same sample, other DNA sequences code for this CDR3. The chain employs TRBV7-9 and TRBJ2-3; D is uncertain. This CDR3 has 11 residues. CDR1 and CDR2 (germline): SEHNR, FQNEAQ (reference sequence). Trimming took off 5 bases at V and 3 bases at J, with 3 bases between the two ends. The CDR3 nucleotides are TGTGCCAGCAGCCTAACAGATACGCAGTATTTT. Encoded protein: CASSLTDTQYF.

V is TRBV18 and J is TRBJ1-1, with TRBD1 identical over 9 bases. V was pared by 2 bases and J by 10 bases, with 11 bases of the junction left unmatched. CDR1 is KGHSH and CDR2 is LQKENI in the germline V gene. The CDR3 is 15 residues long. The CDR3 DNA sequence: TGTGCCAGCTCACCATTGACAGGGGGAATAAATCGAGCTTTCTTT. This codes for CASSPLTGGINRAFF.

This clone was observed a handful of times. This chain links TRBV7-9 with TRBJ2-7, with D unresolved. The CDR3 spans 16 residues. Germline V gene lookup returns CDR1 SEHNR and CDR2 FQNEAQ (reference sequence). Trimming stripped 3 bases from V and 3 bases from J, with 18 bases between. The CDR3 nucleotides are TGTGCCAGCAGCTTGGGCGGCAGAAGGACCGACTACGAGCAGTACTTC. Translating gives CASSLGGRRTDYEQYF.

This chain joins TRBV28 and TRBJ1-5; D is unclear. CDR3 length: 16 residues. The V gene's germline CDR1 is MDHEN and CDR2 SYDVKM. Trimming removed 3 bases from V and 0 bases from J, with 12 bases in between. The CDR3 region is CASSFYGVVSNQPQHF. As DNA, the CDR3 is TGTGCCAGCAGTTTTTATGGGGTTGTTAGCAATCAGCCCCAGCATTTT.

This clone was recorded at least ten times. The chain links TRBV28 to TRBJ1-4, with D perhaps TRBD1 (5 bases). Trimming took 6 bases from V and 7 from J, leaving 15 bases between them. Germline lookup yields CDR1 MDHEN and CDR2 SYDVKM. The CDR3 extends over 14 amino acids. This chain's CDR3 is CASRPQGGREKLFF. The CDR3 region has the DNA TGTGCCAGCAGGCCTCAGGGAGGTCGTGAAAAACTGTTTTTT.

This chain connects TRBV19 to TRBJ2-2; maybe TRBD1 (5 bases). Germline V lookup: CDR1 LNHDA, CDR2 SQIVND (reference sequence). The CDR3 sequence is 16 residues long. Trimming cost V 3 bases and J 4 bases, with 15 bases left between them. The CDR3, as DNA: TGTGCCAGTAGTATTTATGGGGCTCTTAGCACCGGGGAGCTGTTTTTT. Translation gives CASSIYGALSTGELFF.

The gene calls are TRBV6-5 and TRBJ1-2; TRBD1 matches 10 bases. The ends lost 6 bases at V and 5 bases at J; junction bases unmatched: 6. CDR1 is MNHEY and CDR2 is SVGAGI in the germline V gene. The CDR3 has 14 residues. The CDR3 region is CASRPGQGKYGYTF. The CDR3 DNA sequence: TGTGCCAGCAGACCGGGACAGGGGAAATATGGCTACACCTTC.

The chain couples TRBV18 to TRBJ1-2; a possible D gene is TRBD1 (5 bases). V was shortened by 2 bases and J by 4 bases, with 11 bases between the two germline ends. The CDR3 totals 14 residues. Germline assignment: CDR1 KGHSH and CDR2 LQKENI. CDR3 sequence reads: CASSPSGLTYGYTF. The CDR3 DNA sequence: TGTGCCAGCTCACCATCAGGGCTCACCTATGGCTACACCTTC.

The genes are TRBV15 and TRBJ2-7, with TRBD2 matching over 15 bases. The CDR3 covers 17 residues. With V trimmed by 3 bases and J by 0 bases, 3 bases remained unmatched. Germline V gene lookup returns CDR1 LNHNV and CDR2 YYDKDF (reference sequence). This CDR3 is CATSSGTSGRSSYEQYF. The CDR3 nucleotides read TGTGCCACCAGCAGTGGGACTAGCGGGAGGAGCTCCTACGAGCAGTACTTC. Looking up the rest from reference TRBV15 and TRBJ2-7 gives the full variable domain: DAMVIQNPRYQVTQFGKPVTLSCSQTLNHNVMYWYQQKSSQAPKLLFHYYDKDFNNEADTPDNFQSRRPNTSFCFLDIRSPGLGDTAMYLCATSSGTSGRSSYEQYFGPGTRLTVT.

The chain recombines TRBV7-2 with TRBJ1-3; D gene uncertain. The CDR3 is 19 residues long. V was cut by 1 base and J by 0 bases, with 19 bases left in between. CDR1 is SGHTA, CDR2 FQGNSA, per germline. The chain's CDR3 is CASSLDYQRGLISGNTIYF. CDR3 nucleotides: TGTGCCAGCAGCTTAGACTATCAGCGGGGTTTGATCTCTGGAAACACCATATATTTT. The complete variable domain, with remaining parts taken from reference TRBV7-2 and TRBJ1-3, reads GAGVSQSPSNKVTEKGKDVELRCDPISGHTALYWYRQSLGQGLEFLIYFQGNSAPDKSGLPSDRFSAERTGGSVSTLTIQRTQQEDSAVYLCASSLDYQRGLISGNTIYFGEGSWLTVV.

V usage is TRBV7-2 and J usage is TRBJ2-7; 10 positions agree with TRBD1. This CDR3 spans 17 amino acids. Trimming cost V 1 base and J 1 base; bases outside gene matches: 7. Germline-derived CDR1 and CDR2 are SGHTA and FQGNSA. As DNA, the CDR3 is TGTGCCAGCAGCTTAGGGGCACCGGGACAGGGGTCCTACGAGCAGTACTTC. Amino acids: CASSLGAPGQGSYEQYF.

This sequence joins TRBV9 and TRBJ2-1; TRBD2 matches 10 bases. Germline V CDR1 and CDR2: SGDLS, YYNGEE. V was pared by 10 bases and J by 7 bases, with 14 bases of the junction left unmatched. This CDR3 is built from 15 residues. This CDR3 is CASAKAGGLGNEQFF. CDR3 in DNA: TGTGCCTCAGCGAAAGCGGGAGGGTTGGGGAATGAGCAGTTCTTC.

The chain combines TRBV9 with TRBJ2-2; D call uncertain. Looked up from germline, CDR1 is SGDLS and CDR2 is YYNGEE. CDR3 size: 13 residues. Trimming shortened V by 4 bases and J by 5 bases, and 9 bases separated the two germline ends. The CDR3 DNA follows: TGTGCCAGCAGCATCCGACCTACCGGGGAGCTGTTTTTT. Translating gives CASSIRPTGELFF.

This chain connects TRBV29-1 to TRBJ2-7, with D unresolved. The germline gives CDR1 SQVTM, CDR2 ANQGSEA. This CDR3 region has 12 residues. Trimming shortened V by 4 bases and J by 3 bases, and 10 bases separated the two germline ends. CDR3 nucleotides: TGCAGCGTTGGGAAGGGAAACTACGAGCAGTACTTC. It is translated as CSVGKGNYEQYF.

The V and J genes are TRBV4-1 and TRBJ2-7; D unclear. V dropped 0 bases and J dropped 4 bases, with 10 bases sitting between them. From germline, CDR1 is MGHRA and CDR2 YSYEKL. The length of the CDR3 is 14 residues. The CDR3, as DNA: TGCGCCAGCAGCCAAGATTTGGCGAGGTACGAGCAGTACTTC. Translating it yields CASSQDLARYEQYF.